These 20 T cell receptor beta chains were all obtained from the same sample, sequenced in a study of Graves' ophthalmopathy and Graves' hyperthyroidism. Researchers took RNA transcripts and amplified TCR beta CDR3 regions from them. The workflow started with a first-round RT-PCR run with HTBI primers and then moved on to a second-round multiplex PCR. Each CDR3 protein gets one entry after TCRdb re-called the multiplex PCR reads with MiXCR. The sample holds just over 400,000 distinct CDR3 sequences, 20% to 25% seen once. Sequenced material: peripheral blood. The receptors originated from a woman aged 18-29 years with stable Graves' hyperthyroidism.

This clonotype occurred a few times. CDR3 region: CASSVSGVGNTIYF. CDR3 coding DNA: TGTGCCAGCAGCGTGTCAGGGGTTGGAAACACCATATATTTT. This chain uses TRBV9 with TRBJ1-3; the D gene is possibly TRBD1 (6 bases). V was clipped by 2 bases and J by 3 bases, with 9 bases between them. Germline CDR1 SGDLS, CDR2 YYNGEE. This CDR3 has 14 amino acids. Variable domain in full (rest from reference TRBV9 and TRBJ1-3): DSGVTQTPKHLITATGQRVTLRCSPRSGDLSVYWYQQSLDQGLQFLIQYYNGEERAKGNILERFSAQQFPDLHSELNLSSLELGDSALYFCASSVSGVGNTIYFGEGSWLTVV.

As regards this clonotype: Possible read error: a much larger clone is one base away. The chain recombines TRBV18 with TRBJ2-7, with 9 bases lining up with TRBD1. The CDR3 is made up of 13 amino acids. Germline CDR1 and CDR2: KGHSH and LQKENI. The chain's CDR3 is CAGSPGTGREQYF. The DNA of the CDR3 is TGTGCCGGCTCACCCGGGACAGGGAGGGAGCAGTACTTC.

This clonotype was seen many times. The genes are TRBV5-1 and TRBJ2-7; 11 bases match TRBD2. Per germline, CDR1 SGHRS and CDR2 YFSETQ. This CDR3 is built from 14 residues. V was clipped by 6 bases and J by 2 bases; unmatched bases: 4. In nucleotides, the CDR3 is TGCGCCAGCAAGCAGACTAGCGGGACCTACGAGCAGTACTTC. Its protein product is CASKQTSGTYEQYF.

The chain uses TRBV6-1 and TRBJ1-2; a possible D gene is TRBD1 (5 bases). The CDR3 runs 13 residues. Germline loops: CDR1 MNHNS, CDR2 SASEGT. Trimming shortened V by 6 bases and J by 6 bases, and 14 bases separated the two germline ends. The CDR3 nucleotides read TGTGCCAGCAGCAGGAGCGGGGCCCATGGCTACACCTTC. This gives the protein CASSRSGAHGYTF.

This clonotype has a count of ten or more. This chain joins TRBV5-1 and TRBJ2-7; TRBD2 matches at 12 bases. This CDR3 comprises 15 residues. V dropped 3 bases and J dropped 2; count of bases not matched to a gene: 3. Looked up from germline, CDR1 is SGHRS and CDR2 is YFSETQ. The CDR3 reads CASSWASGRAYEQYF. CDR3 sequence (DNA): TGCGCCAGCAGCTGGGCTAGCGGGAGGGCCTACGAGCAGTACTTC.

This clonotype was found a few times. The chain is built from TRBV4-1 and TRBJ1-2, with a weak D call TRBD1 (6 bases). V was clipped by 4 bases and J by 4 bases, with 16 bases between them. CDR3 length: 15 amino acids. Per germline, CDR1 MGHRA and CDR2 YSYEKL. CDR3 sequence reads: CASSPGVVGSYGYTF. The CDR3 nucleotides read TGCGCCAGCAGCCCAGGGGTCGTGGGCTCCTATGGCTACACCTTC.

This clonotype was found a few times. This sequence joins TRBV19 and TRBJ2-5; D possibly corresponds to TRBD2 (5 bases). CDR3 size: 14 residues. Germline V CDR1 and CDR2: LNHDA, SQIVND (reference sequence). V lost 4 bases, J lost 3 bases, and 12 bases lay in between. The CDR3 DNA follows: TGTGCCAGTAGTAAACTAGGGTTGGAAGAGACCCAGTACTTC. Residues: CASSKLGLEETQYF.

The chain couples TRBV6-1 to TRBJ2-7; D might be TRBD1 (6 bases). V was cut by 8 bases and J by 1 base, with 15 bases left in between. Germline CDR1 MNHNS, CDR2 SASEGT. This CDR3 spans 14 amino acids. The CDR3: CASGNPGQSYEQYF. CDR3 nucleotide sequence: TGTGCCAGCGGGAATCCGGGACAATCCTACGAGCAGTACTTC.

This clonotype occurred many times. The rearrangement links TRBV25-1 to TRBJ2-7; D is undetermined. This CDR3 contains 11 residues. Trimming cost V 3 bases and J 6 bases, with 6 bases left between them. CDR1 and CDR2 from the germline V gene are MGHDK and SYGVNS. CDR3 coding DNA: TGTGCCAGCAGTGATCTTGGCGAGCAGTACTTC. The encoded protein is CASSDLGEQYF.

This clonotype was counted ten times or more. This chain links TRBV29-1 with TRBJ2-5, with TRBD1 matching 8 bases. In germline, CDR1 is SQVTM, CDR2 ANQGSEA. V was clipped by 6 bases and J by 5 bases; unmatched bases: 17. This CDR3 is 16 amino acids long. CDR3 residues: CSVFRGRGARGETQYF. The CDR3 DNA reads as TGCAGCGTCTTCAGGGGGCGCGGGGCACGGGGTGAGACCCAGTACTTC. The full variable domain, with the rest looked up from reference TRBV29-1 and TRBJ2-5, is SAVISQKPSRDICQRGTSLTIQCQVDSQVTMMFWYRQQPGQSLTLIATANQGSEATYESGFVIDKFPISRPNLTFSTLTVSNMSPEDSSIYLCSVFRGRGARGETQYFGPGTRLLVL.

This clonotype has at least ten counts. The DNA for the CDR3 is TGCAGTGCTAGGGGGCGGAACAGGGGGCGGTACGAGCAGTACTTC. It is translated as CSARGRNRGRYEQYF. The J gene is TRBJ2-7, the V gene TRBV20-1, with TRBD1 identical over 9 bases. Trimming cost V 3 bases and J 4 bases; bases outside gene matches: 10. The CDR3 is 15 amino acids. Germline CDR1 is DFQATT and CDR2 is SNEGSKA (reference sequence).

The table lists this clonotype with many counts. J is TRBJ2-7 and V is TRBV7-2, with D possibly matching TRBD2 (6 bases). V was cut by 1 base and J by 2 bases, with 9 bases left in between. CDR1 is SGHTA and CDR2 is FQGNSA in the germline V gene. This CDR3 spans 14 amino acids. CDR3 in DNA: TGTGCCAGCAGCTTAGGGCGGGACCCCTACGAGCAGTACTTC. Encoded protein: CASSLGRDPYEQYF.

There are many counts of this clonotype. For the CDR3, the DNA is TGTGCCAGCACCCCGGGGGACAATCCCTCGGGTGGCTACACCTTC. Encoded protein: CASTPGDNPSGGYTF. The chain combines TRBV12-3 or TRBV12-4 with TRBJ1-2; a possible D gene is TRBD1 (6 bases). The CDR3 sequence is 15 residues long. The ends were cut back, 7 bases at V and 7 bases at J, with 22 bases in the middle.

The sample holds a few counts of this clonotype. This chain links TRBV7-2 with TRBJ2-5; D possibly corresponds to TRBD1 (5 bases). The CDR3 is made up of 11 amino acids. Trimming removed 3 bases at V and 9 bases at J, with 8 bases between. The germline CDR1 and CDR2 sequences are SGHTA and FQGNSA. The CDR3 loop is CASSFRASQYF. CDR3 DNA: TGTGCCAGCAGCTTCAGGGCGTCCCAGTACTTC.

The sample holds many counts of this clonotype. This rearrangement joins TRBV6-1 to TRBJ1-2, with 9 positions matching TRBD1. Looked up from germline, CDR1 is MNHNS and CDR2 is SASEGT. CDR3 size: 15 residues. V was clipped by 7 bases and J by 6 bases; unmatched bases: 12. Here the CDR3 DNA reads TGTGCCAGCACCTCCCCGGGGGACAGGGCTAATGGCTACACCTTC. Translated, it gives CASTSPGDRANGYTF.

This clonotype was seen at least ten times. The rearrangement joins TRBV20-1 to TRBJ2-2; 14 bases agree with TRBD2. The CDR3 length is 15 residues. J lost 7 bases, V lost 5 bases, and 6 bases had no gene match. The germline CDR1 and CDR2 sequences are DFQATT and SNEGSKA (reference sequence). The CDR3 loop reads CSARGTSGSVGELFF. For the CDR3, the DNA is TGCAGTGCTCGCGGGACTAGCGGGAGTGTCGGGGAGCTGTTTTTT.

CDR3 bases: TGTGCCAGCAGTTTCATTGGTACTGAAGCTTTCTTT. Protein sequence: CASSFIGTEAFF. This chain links TRBV12-3 or TRBV12-4 with TRBJ1-1; D gene ambiguous. There are 12 residues in the CDR3. V lost 3 bases and J lost 5, with 7 bases in between.

CDR3 amino acids: CAWREARRTDTEAFF. For the CDR3, the DNA is TGTGCCTGGAGAGAAGCCCGGCGCACGGACACTGAAGCTTTCTTT. The V gene is TRBV30, the J gene TRBJ1-1; D not resolved. Germline-derived CDR1 and CDR2 are GTSNPN and SVGIG (reference sequence). This CDR3 comprises 15 residues. V was pared by 3 bases and J by 3 bases, with 17 bases between. Variable domain in full (rest from reference TRBV30 and TRBJ1-1): SQTIHQWPATLVQPVGSPLSLECTVEGTSNPNLYWYRQAAGRGLQLLFYSVGIGQISSEVPQNLSASRPQDRQFILSSKKLLLSDSGFYLCAWREARRTDTEAFFGQGTRLTVV.

This clonotype was seen many times. J is TRBJ2-7 and V is TRBV6-5; TRBD1 matches at 12 bases. Losses at the gene ends were 4 bases for V and 5 bases for J; bases not matched to a gene: 6. Germline CDR1 is MNHEY and CDR2 is SVGAGI. The CDR3 spans 15 residues. CDR3 sequence (DNA): TGTGCCAGCAGTTTCTACCGGGACAGGGGGCACGAGCAGTACTTC. Translating it yields CASSFYRDRGHEQYF.

This clonotype was seen many times. The rearrangement joins TRBV30 to TRBJ2-7; D is unresolved. CDR3 length equals 12 residues. Germline V gives CDR1 GTSNPN, CDR2 SVGIG (reference sequence). V was trimmed by 0 bases and J by 6 bases, leaving 9 bases between them. CDR3 coding DNA: TGTGCCTGGAGTGTTAGTGGGATCGAGCAGTACTTC. It encodes CAWSVSGIEQYF.